These 32 T cell receptor beta chains originate from one sample sequenced in a study of CD8 T cells in ankylosing spondylitis. TCRdb called the 5' RACE reads again in MiXCR, with one record for every CDR3 protein. Here the sample spans some 270,000 distinct CDR3 sequences, roughly 32% being singletons. Sequencing was done on a sample of blood, either unsorted or a sorted T cell fraction (not recorded which). These receptor sequences come from a male donor with ankylosing spondylitis or in good health (not recorded which).

This clonotype came up a few times. V gene TRBV10-3 combines with J gene TRBJ2-3, with D tentatively TRBD2 (6 bases). In germline, CDR1 is ENHRY, CDR2 SYGVKD. Trimming left V 4 bases short and J 0 bases short, with 8 bases between. The CDR3 contains 14 residues. Here the CDR3 reads CAISGRGSTDTQYF. In DNA form, the CDR3 reads TGTGCCATCAGTGGACGGGGGAGCACAGATACGCAGTATTTT.

Concerning this clonotype: Germline is not matched at one junction end, which may reflect a read error. In DNA form, the CDR3 reads TGCAGTGCTGGAGAGACAGGGGCGGGAGGTAGCAATCAGCCCCAGCATTTT. It yields the protein CSAGETGAGGSNQPQHF. The chain is built from TRBV20-1 and TRBJ1-5, with 8 bases aligning to TRBD1. This CDR3 contains 17 residues. The V gene's germline CDR1 is DFQATT and CDR2 SNEGSKA (reference sequence).

The sample holds many counts of this clonotype. This chain connects TRBV20-1 to TRBJ2-1; 7 bases line up with TRBD2. The CDR3 loop spans 12 amino acids. Trimming cost V 2 bases and J 7 bases; bases outside gene matches: 2. The germline V gene has CDR1 DFQATT and CDR2 SNEGSKA (reference sequence). Here the CDR3 reads CSARPSGNEQFF. CDR3 nucleotides: TGCAGTGCTAGACCTAGCGGAAATGAGCAGTTCTTC.

This clonotype appeared many times. The rearrangement joins TRBV29-1 to TRBJ1-1, with TRBD1 as a possible D gene (6 bases). Germline assignment: CDR1 SQVTM and CDR2 ANQGSEA. The CDR3 length is 14 residues. The V end was cut by 7 bases, the J end by 1 base, with 16 bases between. CDR3 DNA: TGCAGCGCTTCCGTCGGACAGAAGAACACTGAAGCTTTCTTT. The encoded protein is CSASVGQKNTEAFF.

The genes are TRBV20-1 and TRBJ2-7; D uncertain. This CDR3 comprises 12 residues. The V end was cut by 6 bases, the J end by 6 bases, with 15 bases between. CDR1 is DFQATT and CDR2 is SNEGSKA in the germline V gene (reference sequence). The CDR3 reads CSAHPGLGEQYF. The CDR3, as DNA: TGCAGTGCCCACCCCGGATTGGGCGAGCAGTACTTC.

The chain links TRBV13 to TRBJ2-5; 7 bases agree with TRBD2. The V segment lost 5 bases and the J segment 5 bases; nucleotides outside the gene matches: 11. Germline V gene lookup returns CDR1 PRHDT and CDR2 FYEKMQ (reference sequence). The CDR3 runs to 15 residues. The CDR3 region is CASSHGEGGPETQYF. DNA for the CDR3: TGTGCCAGCAGCCACGGGGAGGGAGGTCCCGAGACCCAGTACTTC. Combining the CDR3 with reference TRBV13 and TRBJ2-5 gives the whole variable domain AAGVIQSPRHLIKEKRETATLKCYPIPRHDTVYWYQQGPGQDPQFLISFYEKMQSDKGSIPDRFSAQQFSDYHSELNMSSLELGDSALYFCASSHGEGGPETQYFGPGTRLLVL.

This clonotype appeared a few times. The gene calls are TRBV5-6 and TRBJ2-3, with D perhaps TRBD1 or TRBD2 (6 bases each). V gave up 0 bases and J gave up 4 bases, with 12 bases separating them. This CDR3 has 15 amino acids. Germline CDR1 is SGHDT and CDR2 is YYEEEE. The CDR3 is CASSLGLEGADTQYF. The CDR3 DNA follows: TGTGCCAGCAGCTTGGGACTAGAGGGGGCAGATACGCAGTATTTT.

This clonotype was observed a few times. The chain recombines TRBV6-5 with TRBJ1-5, with no clear D. The CDR3 is 15 residues long. With 2 bases removed from V and 6 bases from J, the gap between germline ends came to 14 bases. Germline CDR1 and CDR2: MNHEY and SVGAGI. CDR3 protein: CASSYRVENAQPQHF. The CDR3 nucleotides read TGTGCCAGCAGTTACAGGGTGGAGAACGCTCAGCCCCAGCATTTT.

CDR3 DNA: TGTGCCACCAGCTCACGGACTTTTCCCAACGATCAGCCCCAGCATTTT. Amino acid sequence: CATSSRTFPNDQPQHF. V usage is TRBV15 and J usage is TRBJ1-5; D gene uncertain. The CDR3 runs to 16 residues. Trimming took off 5 bases at V and 5 bases at J, with 19 bases between the two ends. Germline V gives CDR1 LNHNV, CDR2 YYDKDF (reference sequence).

The V call is TRBV12-3 or TRBV12-4, the J call TRBJ2-2; D ambiguous. V shed 5 bases and J shed 6 bases, with 7 bases lying between them. The CDR3 is made up of 12 amino acids. CDR3 in amino acids: CASSNSPGELFF. CDR3 sequence (DNA): TGTGCCAGCAGTAACTCCCCCGGGGAGCTGTTTTTT.

In this sample, this clonotype turned up a few times. The chain uses TRBV20-1 and TRBJ2-5; D is ambiguous. The germline V gene encodes CDR1 DFQATT and CDR2 SNEGSKA (reference sequence). This CDR3 has 12 residues. The germline V and J ends were trimmed by 3 bases and 0 bases, with 5 bases remaining between them. The CDR3: CSASRNQETQYF. In DNA, the CDR3 is TGCAGTGCTAGTCGGAACCAAGAGACCCAGTACTTC.

The gene calls are TRBV7-9 and TRBJ1-1, with 8 bases matching TRBD1. V lost 4 bases to trimming and J lost 9 bases; unmatched junction nucleotides: 1. The length of the CDR3 is 11 residues. Germline loops: CDR1 SEHNR, CDR2 FQNEAQ (reference sequence). The CDR3 sequence is CASSWTGKAFF. CDR3 nucleotide sequence: TGTGCCAGCAGCTGGACAGGGAAAGCTTTCTTT.

This clonotype turned up a few times. This sequence joins TRBV27 and TRBJ2-2, with a possible D match to TRBD2 (5 bases). The V gene lost 5 bases and the J gene lost 1 base, with 8 bases spanning the gap. CDR1 and CDR2 (germline): MNHEY, SMNVEV (reference sequence). The CDR3 length is 14 residues. The CDR3: CASSPRGNTGELFF. The CDR3 DNA is TGTGCCAGCAGTCCACGGGGGAACACCGGGGAGCTGTTTTTT.

This clonotype was seen a single time. The V and J genes are TRBV20-1 and TRBJ2-2; D call uncertain. Trimming shortened V by 7 bases and J by 6 bases, and 9 bases separated the two germline ends. Germline-derived CDR1 and CDR2 are DFQATT and SNEGSKA (reference sequence). The CDR3 has 11 amino acids. The CDR3 loop is CSVSAAGELFF. CDR3 in DNA: TGCAGTGTTAGTGCGGCCGGGGAGCTGTTTTTT.

This clonotype was seen more than once but under ten times. The chain links TRBV6-1 to TRBJ2-3, with D possibly being TRBD2 (6 bases). The CDR3 has 16 residues. V shed 8 bases and J shed 1 base, with 19 bases lying between them. CDR1 is MNHNS, CDR2 SASEGT, per germline. For the CDR3, the DNA is TGTGCCAGCGCCGTGAGGCGGGGTGGGCGCACAGATACGCAGTATTTT. Translating it yields CASAVRRGGRTDTQYF.

This clonotype has more than one count but fewer than ten. The chain links TRBV5-5 to TRBJ2-5; D call uncertain. The V gene's germline CDR1 is SGHKS and CDR2 YYEKEE (reference sequence). The V end was cut by 4 bases, the J end by 3 bases, with 13 bases between. CDR3 size: 14 residues. The CDR3 region has the DNA TGTGCCAGCAGCGGCCGGGTTTTAGAAGAGACCCAGTACTTC. Its translation is CASSGRVLEETQYF.

This clonotype was seen more than once but under ten times. The chain recombines TRBV7-2 with TRBJ2-7; D may be TRBD1 (6 bases). CDR3 length equals 13 residues. The germline V gene has CDR1 SGHTA and CDR2 FQGNSA. Trimming shortened V by 4 bases and J by 2 bases, and 9 bases separated the two germline ends. CDR3 nucleotides: TGTGCCAGCAGCTCCGACAGGACCTACGAGCAGTACTTC. Its protein product is CASSSDRTYEQYF. Full variable domain (rest looked up from reference TRBV7-2 and TRBJ2-7): GAGVSQSPSNKVTEKGKDVELRCDPISGHTALYWYRQSLGQGLEFLIYFQGNSAPDKSGLPSDRFSAERTGGSVSTLTIQRTQQEDSAVYLCASSSDRTYEQYFGPGTRLTVT.

This chain uses TRBV7-3 with TRBJ2-2; tentatively, D is TRBD1 (6 bases). Trimming stripped 5 bases from V and 5 bases from J, with 24 bases between. Germline CDR1 SGHTA, CDR2 FQGTGA. The CDR3 spans 18 residues. CDR3 amino acids: CASSTNKGGRPSTGELFF. CDR3 sequence (DNA): TGTGCCAGCAGCACCAATAAAGGGGGACGGCCAAGTACCGGGGAGCTGTTTTTT.

Concerning this clonotype itself: One end of the junction fails to match germline, which may point to a read error. CDR3 coding DNA: TGTGCCAGCAGTCTATGGGACAGGGAGCAGTTCTTC. It yields the protein CASSLWDREQFF. This sequence joins TRBV28 and TRBJ2-1, with 8 bases matching TRBD1. The germline gives CDR1 MDHEN, CDR2 SYDVKM. The CDR3 runs to 12 residues.

This clonotype was observed a few times. This chain links TRBV29-1 with TRBJ2-3; 16 positions match TRBD2. The V and J ends lost 4 bases and 4 bases, in that order; junction bases with no gene match: 8. The CDR3 sequence is 17 residues long. Germline CDR1 SQVTM, CDR2 ANQGSEA. The CDR3 nucleotides read TGCAGCGTTGGCCAGGGACTAGCGGGGGGGCCATCAGATACGCAGTATTTT. Residues: CSVGQGLAGGPSDTQYF.

V and J are TRBV30 and TRBJ2-2, with a weak D call TRBD2 (6 bases). The CDR3 runs to 12 residues. Deletions cut 7 bases from V and 6 bases from J, with 12 bases between. Germline CDR1 and CDR2: GTSNPN and SVGIG (reference sequence). In DNA form, the CDR3 reads TGTGCCTTCCCCCGGAGGGCCGGGGAGCTGTTTTTT. Residues: CAFPRRAGELFF.

V and J are TRBV5-1 and TRBJ2-5; a possible D gene is TRBD1 (5 bases). The CDR3 has 14 residues. V was trimmed by 4 bases and J by 3 bases, leaving 13 bases between them. Per the germline V gene, CDR1 is SGHRS and CDR2 is YFSETQ. The CDR3 region is CASSMGLEKETQYF. CDR3 DNA: TGCGCCAGCAGCATGGGGCTGGAGAAAGAGACCCAGTACTTC.

The gene calls are TRBV5-1 and TRBJ2-5, with no clear D. The V gene lost 2 bases and the J gene lost 1 base, with 9 bases spanning the gap. The germline CDR1 and CDR2 sequences are SGHRS and YFSETQ. The CDR3 loop spans 14 amino acids. For the CDR3, the DNA is TGCGCCAGCAGCTTACGCAGTCCCCAAGAGACCCAGTACTTC. The encoded protein is CASSLRSPQETQYF.

This chain joins TRBV29-1 and TRBJ1-2; D not resolved. CDR1 SQVTM and CDR2 ANQGSEA come from the germline V gene. There are 14 residues in the CDR3. The V end lost 4 bases, the J end lost 4 bases, and 16 bases lay between the germline ends. For the CDR3, the DNA is TGCAGCGTTGCCTCCGGTCGGGAGGGCTATGGCTACACCTTC. Its protein product is CSVASGREGYGYTF.

The CDR3 reads CSAEDRGDTDTQYF. In nucleotides, the CDR3 is TGCAGTGCCGAAGACAGGGGGGACACAGATACGCAGTATTTT. This rearrangement joins TRBV20-1 to TRBJ2-3; 9 bases match TRBD1. V was pared by 6 bases and J by 2 bases, with 6 bases of the junction left unmatched. The germline gives CDR1 DFQATT, CDR2 SNEGSKA (reference sequence). CDR3 length: 14 residues.

This clonotype has more than one count but fewer than ten. J is TRBJ2-5 and V is TRBV11-2; D is unresolved. Trimming left V 1 base short and J 0 bases short, with 12 bases between. CDR1 is SGHAT and CDR2 is FQNNGV in the germline V gene. The CDR3 extends over 16 amino acids. DNA for the CDR3: TGTGCCAGCAGCTTAGGTACAAGTCGGTACCAAGAGACCCAGTACTTC. Amino acid sequence: CASSLGTSRYQETQYF.

The rearrangement joins TRBV6-1 to TRBJ2-3; 8 nucleotides match TRBD1. Trimming at V came to 8 bases and at J to 3 bases, leaving 4 bases not matched to a gene. This CDR3 is built from 13 residues. Germline V lookup: CDR1 MNHNS, CDR2 SASEGT. The CDR3 region is CASRQGRTDTQYF. The CDR3 DNA reads TGTGCCAGCCGACAGGGGCGGACAGATACGCAGTATTTT.

This chain joins TRBV5-6 and TRBJ2-7; D is uncertain. The germline gives CDR1 SGHDT, CDR2 YYEEEE. The CDR3 is 11 amino acids. Trimming took off 4 bases at V and 5 bases at J, with 7 bases between the two ends. Here the CDR3 reads CASSRSHEQYF. The CDR3 DNA reads TGTGCCAGCAGCCGTTCTCACGAGCAGTACTTC.

The chain joins TRBV27 to TRBJ1-5, with D possibly matching TRBD1 (5 bases). Germline-derived CDR1 and CDR2 are MNHEY and SMNVEV (reference sequence). This CDR3 contains 13 residues. V shed 8 bases and J shed 7 bases, with 15 bases lying between them. CDR3 in DNA: TGTGCCAGCCAGGGAGGGTACCGACAGCCCCAGCATTTT. It specifies CASQGGYRQPQHF.

This clonotype was seen a few times. CDR3 in amino acids: CASSHAIIGGGQPQHF. CDR3 in DNA: TGTGCCAGCAGTCATGCTATTATAGGGGGTGGTCAGCCCCAGCATTTT. The rearrangement joins TRBV12-3 or TRBV12-4 to TRBJ1-5, with a possible D match to TRBD1 (6 bases). This CDR3 comprises 16 residues. Trimming left V 5 bases short and J 6 bases short, with 20 bases between.

This clonotype came up many times. This chain connects TRBV29-1 to TRBJ2-7; a possible D gene is TRBD1 (6 bases). Germline V gene data show CDR1 as SQVTM and CDR2 as ANQGSEA. Trimming removed 1 base from V and 2 bases from J, with 12 bases in between. This CDR3 is built from 14 residues. The CDR3 DNA is TGCAGCGTTGAAGGCCGGACAGACCCCTACGAGCAGTACTTC. Its translation is CSVEGRTDPYEQYF.

V usage is TRBV20-1 and J usage is TRBJ2-1, with 12 bases identical to TRBD2. The germline V gene encodes CDR1 DFQATT and CDR2 SNEGSKA (reference sequence). V lost 0 bases to trimming and J lost 2 bases; unmatched junction nucleotides: 5. This CDR3 has 17 amino acids. The CDR3 here is CSARELAGGQTYNEQFF. In DNA form, the CDR3 reads TGCAGTGCTAGAGAGCTAGCGGGGGGGCAGACCTACAATGAGCAGTTCTTC.